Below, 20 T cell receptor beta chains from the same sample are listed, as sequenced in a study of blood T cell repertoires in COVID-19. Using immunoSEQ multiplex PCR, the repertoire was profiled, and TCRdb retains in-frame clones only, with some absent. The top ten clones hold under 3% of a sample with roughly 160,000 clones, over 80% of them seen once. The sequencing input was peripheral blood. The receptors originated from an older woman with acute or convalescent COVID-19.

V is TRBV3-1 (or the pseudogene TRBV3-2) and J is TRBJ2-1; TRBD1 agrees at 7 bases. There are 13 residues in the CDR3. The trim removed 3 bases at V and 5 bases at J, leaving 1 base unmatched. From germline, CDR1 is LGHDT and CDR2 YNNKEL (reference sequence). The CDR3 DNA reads TGTGCCAGCAGCCATGGGACAGACAATGAGCAGTTCTTC. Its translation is CASSHGTDNEQFF.

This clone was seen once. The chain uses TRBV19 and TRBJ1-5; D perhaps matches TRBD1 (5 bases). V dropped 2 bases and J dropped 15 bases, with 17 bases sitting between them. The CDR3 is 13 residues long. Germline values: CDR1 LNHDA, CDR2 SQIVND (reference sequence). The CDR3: CASSIYGAPEMHF. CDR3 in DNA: TGTGCCAGTAGTATATATGGGGCACCCGAGATGCATTTT. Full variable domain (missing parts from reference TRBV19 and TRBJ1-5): DGGITQSPKYLFRKEGQNVTLSCEQNLNHDAMYWYRQDPGQGLRLIYYSQIVNDFQKGDIAEGYSVSREKKESFPLTVTSAQKNPTAFYLCASSIYGAPEMHFGDGTRLSIL.

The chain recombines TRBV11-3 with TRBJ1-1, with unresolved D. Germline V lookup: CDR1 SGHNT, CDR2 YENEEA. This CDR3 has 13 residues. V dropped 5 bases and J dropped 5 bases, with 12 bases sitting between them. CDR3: CASSPRPGTEAFF. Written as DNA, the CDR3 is TGTGCCAGCAGCCCAAGGCCGGGGACTGAAGCTTTCTTT.

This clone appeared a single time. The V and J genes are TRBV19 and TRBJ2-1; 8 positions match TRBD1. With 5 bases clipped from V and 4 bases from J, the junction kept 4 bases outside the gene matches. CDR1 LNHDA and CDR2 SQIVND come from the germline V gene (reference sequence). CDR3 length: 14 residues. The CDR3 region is CASSRQGPYNEQFF. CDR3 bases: TGTGCCAGTAGTCGACAGGGGCCATACAATGAGCAGTTCTTC.

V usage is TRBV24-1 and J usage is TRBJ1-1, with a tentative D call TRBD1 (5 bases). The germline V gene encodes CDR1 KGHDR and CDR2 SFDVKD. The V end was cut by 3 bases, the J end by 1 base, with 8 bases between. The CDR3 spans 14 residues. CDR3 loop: CATSDRGGNTEAFF. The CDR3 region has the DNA TGTGCCACCAGTGATCGGGGGGGGAACACTGAAGCTTTCTTT.

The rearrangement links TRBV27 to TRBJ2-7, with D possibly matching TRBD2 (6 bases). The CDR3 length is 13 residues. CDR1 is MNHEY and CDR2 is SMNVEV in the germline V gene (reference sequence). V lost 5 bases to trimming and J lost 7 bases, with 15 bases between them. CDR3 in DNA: TGTGCCAGCAGTGACCGAGGAGGGCGAGAGCAGTACTTC. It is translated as CASSDRGGREQYF.

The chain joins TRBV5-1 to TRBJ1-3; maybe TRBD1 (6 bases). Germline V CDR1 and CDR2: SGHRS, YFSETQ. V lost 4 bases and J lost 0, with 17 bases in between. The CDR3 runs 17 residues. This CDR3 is CASSRWDTSNSGNTIYF. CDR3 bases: TGCGCCAGCAGCCGTTGGGACACCTCTAACTCTGGAAACACCATATATTTT.

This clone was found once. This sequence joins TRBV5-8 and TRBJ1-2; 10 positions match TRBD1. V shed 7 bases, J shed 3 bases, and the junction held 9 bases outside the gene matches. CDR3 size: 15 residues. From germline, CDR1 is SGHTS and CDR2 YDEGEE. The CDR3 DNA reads TGTGCCAGCCGACAGACAGGGGGCGCCGACTATGGCTACACCTTC. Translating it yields CASRQTGGADYGYTF.

The CDR3 spells CASSRSGGATSEQFF. The CDR3 bases are TGTGCCAGCAGCCGGAGCGGGGGTGCAACAAGTGAGCAGTTCTTC. V usage is TRBV14 and J usage is TRBJ2-1; the match to TRBD2 covers 8 bases. With 4 bases clipped from V and 9 bases from J, the junction kept 11 bases outside the gene matches. Germline V gene lookup returns CDR1 SGHDN and CDR2 FVKESK. This CDR3 comprises 15 residues. Full variable domain (rest looked up from reference TRBV14 and TRBJ2-1): EAGVTQFPSHSVIEKGQTVTLRCDPISGHDNLYWYRRVMGKEIKFLLHFVKESKQDESGMPNNRFLAERTGGTYSTLKVQPAELEDSGVYFCASSRSGGATSEQFFGPGTRLTVL.

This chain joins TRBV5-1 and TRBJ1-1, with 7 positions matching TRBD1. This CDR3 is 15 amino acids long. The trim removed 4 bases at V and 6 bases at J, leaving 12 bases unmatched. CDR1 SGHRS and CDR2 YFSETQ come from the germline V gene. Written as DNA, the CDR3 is TGCGCCAGCAGCCGAGGGACAGTCAAGGACCCTGAAGCTTTCTTT. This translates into CASSRGTVKDPEAFF.

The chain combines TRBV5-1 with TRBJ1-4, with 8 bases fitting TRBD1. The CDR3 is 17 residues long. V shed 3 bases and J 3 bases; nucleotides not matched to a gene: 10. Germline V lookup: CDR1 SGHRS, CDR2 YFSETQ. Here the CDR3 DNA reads TGCGCCAGCAGCTCAACCGGGACAGGTGGACCTAATGAAAAACTGTTTTTT. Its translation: CASSSTGTGGPNEKLFF. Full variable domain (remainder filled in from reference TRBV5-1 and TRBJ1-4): KAGVTQTPRYLIKTRGQQVTLSCSPISGHRSVSWYQQTPGQGLQFLFEYFSETQRNKGNFPGRFSGRQFSNSRSEMNVSTLELGDSALYLCASSSTGTGGPNEKLFFGSGTQLSVL.

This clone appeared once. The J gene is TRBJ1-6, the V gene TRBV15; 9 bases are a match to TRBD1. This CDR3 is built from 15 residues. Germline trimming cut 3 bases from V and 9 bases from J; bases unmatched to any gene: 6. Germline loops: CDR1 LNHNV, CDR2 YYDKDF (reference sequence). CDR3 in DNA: TGTGCCACCAGCAGGCCGGGGACAGGGAGTTCACCCCTCCACTTT. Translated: CATSRPGTGSSPLHF. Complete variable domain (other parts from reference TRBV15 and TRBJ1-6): DAMVIQNPRYQVTQFGKPVTLSCSQTLNHNVMYWYQQKSSQAPKLLFHYYDKDFNNEADTPDNFQSRRPNTSFCFLDIRSPGLGDTAMYLCATSRPGTGSSPLHFGNGTRLTVT.

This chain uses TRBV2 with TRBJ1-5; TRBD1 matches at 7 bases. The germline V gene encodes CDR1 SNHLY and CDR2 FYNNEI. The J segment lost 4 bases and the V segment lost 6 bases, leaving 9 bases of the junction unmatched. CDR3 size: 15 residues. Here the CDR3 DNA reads TGTGCCAGCAGAGACCGGGACAGTCCAAATCAGCCCCAGCATTTT. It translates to CASRDRDSPNQPQHF.

The CDR3 nucleotides are TGCGCCAGCAGCTGGGGACTAGCGGGGGGTAATGAGCAGTTCTTC. Protein product: CASSWGLAGGNEQFF. The chain employs TRBV4-3 and TRBJ2-1; TRBD2 agrees at 15 bases. Looked up from germline, CDR1 is LGHNA and CDR2 is YSLEER. The junction had 3 bases not matched to a gene; V was cut back by 5 bases and J by 7 bases. The CDR3 is 15 residues long.

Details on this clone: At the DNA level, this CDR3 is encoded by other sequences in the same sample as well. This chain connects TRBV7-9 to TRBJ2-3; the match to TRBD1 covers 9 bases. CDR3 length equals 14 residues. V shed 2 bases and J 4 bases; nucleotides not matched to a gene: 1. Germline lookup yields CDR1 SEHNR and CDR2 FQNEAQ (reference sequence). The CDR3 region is CASSLTGGADTQYF. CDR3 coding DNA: TGTGCCAGCAGCTTAACAGGGGGCGCAGATACGCAGTATTTT.

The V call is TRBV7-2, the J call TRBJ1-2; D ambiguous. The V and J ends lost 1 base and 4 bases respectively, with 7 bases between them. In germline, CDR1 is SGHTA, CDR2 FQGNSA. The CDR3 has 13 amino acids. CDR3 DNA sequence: TGTGCCAGCAGCTTAGGGGCAGTCTATGGCTACACCTTC. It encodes CASSLGAVYGYTF.

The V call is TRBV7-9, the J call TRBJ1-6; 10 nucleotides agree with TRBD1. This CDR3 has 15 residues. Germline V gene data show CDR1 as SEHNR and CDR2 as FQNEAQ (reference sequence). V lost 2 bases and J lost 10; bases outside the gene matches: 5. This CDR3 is CASSLRTGGKSPLHF. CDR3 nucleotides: TGTGCCAGCAGCTTAAGGACAGGGGGAAAGTCACCCCTCCACTTT.

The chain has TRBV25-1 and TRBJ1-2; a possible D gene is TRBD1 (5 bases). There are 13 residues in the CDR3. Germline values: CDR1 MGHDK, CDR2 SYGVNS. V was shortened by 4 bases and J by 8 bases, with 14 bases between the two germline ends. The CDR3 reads CASSGGMVLGYTF. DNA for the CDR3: TGTGCCAGCAGTGGGGGCATGGTACTCGGCTACACCTTC.

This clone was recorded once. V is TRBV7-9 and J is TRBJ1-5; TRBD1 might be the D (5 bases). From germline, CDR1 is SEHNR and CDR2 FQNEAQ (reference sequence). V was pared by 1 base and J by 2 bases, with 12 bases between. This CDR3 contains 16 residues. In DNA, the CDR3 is TGTGCCAGCAGCTTAGTGTCCGGGGGAGGCAATCAGCCCCAGCATTTT. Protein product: CASSLVSGGGNQPQHF.

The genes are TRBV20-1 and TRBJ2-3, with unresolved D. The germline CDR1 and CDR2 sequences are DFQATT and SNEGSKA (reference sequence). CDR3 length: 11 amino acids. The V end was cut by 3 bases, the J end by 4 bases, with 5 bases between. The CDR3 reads CSASVSDTQYF. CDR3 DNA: TGCAGTGCTAGCGTTTCAGATACGCAGTATTTT.